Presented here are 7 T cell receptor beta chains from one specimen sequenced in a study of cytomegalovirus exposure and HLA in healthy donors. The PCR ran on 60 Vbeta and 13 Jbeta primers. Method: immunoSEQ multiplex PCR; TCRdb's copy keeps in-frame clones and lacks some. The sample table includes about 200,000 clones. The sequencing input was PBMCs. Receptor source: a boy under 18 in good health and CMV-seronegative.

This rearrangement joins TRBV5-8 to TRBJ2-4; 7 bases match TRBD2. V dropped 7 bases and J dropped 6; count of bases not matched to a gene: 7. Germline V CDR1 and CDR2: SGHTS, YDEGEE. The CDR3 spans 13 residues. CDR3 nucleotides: TGTGCCAGCGCGTCTAGCGGCCCAAACATTCAGTACTTC. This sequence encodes CASASSGPNIQYF.

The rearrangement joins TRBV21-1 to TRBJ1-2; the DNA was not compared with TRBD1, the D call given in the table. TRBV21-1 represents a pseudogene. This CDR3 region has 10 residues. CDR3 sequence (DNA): TGTGCCACGACAGGGGATGGCTACACCTTC. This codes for CATTGDGYTF.

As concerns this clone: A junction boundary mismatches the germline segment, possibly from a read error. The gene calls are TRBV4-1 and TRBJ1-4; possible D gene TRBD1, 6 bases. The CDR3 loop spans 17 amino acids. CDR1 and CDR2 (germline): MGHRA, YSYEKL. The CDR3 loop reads CAGSHPSRRDNYEKLFF. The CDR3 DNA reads TGCGCCGGCAGCCATCCAAGCCGCCGGGACAACTATGAAAAACTGTTTTTT.

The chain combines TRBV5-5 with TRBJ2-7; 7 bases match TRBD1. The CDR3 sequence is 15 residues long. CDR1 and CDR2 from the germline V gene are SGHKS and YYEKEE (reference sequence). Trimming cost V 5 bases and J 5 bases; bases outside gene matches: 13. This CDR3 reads CASRPNTGVRHEQYF. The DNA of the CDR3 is TGTGCCAGCAGGCCCAATACAGGGGTCAGACACGAGCAGTACTTC. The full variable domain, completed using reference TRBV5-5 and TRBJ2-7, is DAGVTQSPTHLIKTRGQQVTLRCSPISGHKSVSWYQQVLGQGPQFIFQYYEKEERGRGNFPDRFSARQFPNYSSELNVNALLLGDSALYLCASRPNTGVRHEQYFGPGTRLTVT.

CDR3 sequence (DNA): TGTGCCAGCAGCAAAGGAGGAAACTACGAGCAGTACTTC. It is translated as CASSKGGNYEQYF. This chain links TRBV7-2 with TRBJ2-7, with D tentatively TRBD2 (5 bases). V lost 5 bases and J 3 bases, leaving 11 bases between the germline ends. CDR1 SGHTA and CDR2 FQGNSA come from the germline V gene. This CDR3 has 13 amino acids.

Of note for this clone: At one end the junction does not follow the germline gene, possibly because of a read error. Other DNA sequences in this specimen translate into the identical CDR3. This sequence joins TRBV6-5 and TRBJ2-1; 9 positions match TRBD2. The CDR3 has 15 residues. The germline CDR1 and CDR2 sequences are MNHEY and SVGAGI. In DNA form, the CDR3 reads TGTGCCAGCAGTTACGGGCGGGGGGGCCACAATGAGCAATTCTTC. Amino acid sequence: CASSYGRGGHNEQFF.

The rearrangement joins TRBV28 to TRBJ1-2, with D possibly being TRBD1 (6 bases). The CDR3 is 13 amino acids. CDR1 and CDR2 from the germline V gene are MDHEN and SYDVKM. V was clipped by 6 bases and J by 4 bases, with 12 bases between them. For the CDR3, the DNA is TGTGCCAGCAGATCGGACAGCACCTATGGCTACACCTTC. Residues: CASRSDSTYGYTF.